These T cell receptor beta chains were read from a single sample in a study of beta chain features in type 1 diabetes. Only in-frame clones appear in the TCRdb table, and some are missing; sequencing was by immunoSEQ multiplex PCR. The repertoire has 250,000 to 300,000 clones, 14% of them found once; the top ten carry 0.017%. The material sequenced was naive CD4+ T cells from blood. The receptors stem from a man aged 30 to 45 with type 1 diabetes. CDR3s include the opening cysteine and the closing phenylalanine or tryptophan. The D gene is left open where the match is weak. Size is omitted from some rows. Given values are once, few, many or a class for expanded clones.

>TRBV4-2|TRBJ2-5|NA|NA
CASSQDSVETQYF
TGTGCCAGCAGCCAAGATTCGGTAGAGACCCAGTACTTC
>TRBV7-3|TRBJ2-2|few|TRBD1
CASSFGGSPGQGTGELFF
TGTGCCAGCAGCTTTGGGGGAAGTCCGGGACAGGGAACCGGGGAGCTGTTTTTT
>TRBV7-2|TRBJ2-2|few|NA
CASSFTVGGGGELFF
TGTGCCAGCAGCTTTACTGTTGGAGGTGGCGGGGAGCTGTTTTTT
>TRBV6-5|TRBJ1-1|few|NA
CASSYSGGTEAFF
TGTGCCAGCAGTTACTCGGGGGGGACTGAAGCTTTCTTT
>TRBV27|TRBJ1-1|NA|NA
CASSLSGYTTEAFF
TGTGCCAGCAGTTTGTCAGGGTATACCACTGAAGCTTTCTTT
>TRBV5-6|TRBJ2-5|NA|TRBD1
CASSLPGGETQYF
TGTGCCAGCAGCTTGCCAGGGGGAGAGACCCAGTACTTC
>TRBV5-6|TRBJ2-7|few|TRBD1
CASRTRDRSYEQYF
TGTGCCAGCAGAACCCGGGACAGGTCCTACGAGCAGTACTTC
>TRBV5-1|TRBJ2-1|few|NA
CASSLTGNNEQFF
TGCGCCAGCAGCTTGACCGGGAACAATGAGCAGTTCTTC
>TRBV5-4|TRBJ2-5|NA|NA
CASSTAEETQYF
TGTGCCAGCAGTACAGCAGAAGAGACCCAGTACTTC
>TRBV2|TRBJ1-2|NA|NA
CASMEGYTYGYTF
TGTGCCAGCATGGAGGGTTATACCTATGGCTACACCTTC
>TRBV7-9|TRBJ2-7|few|TRBD2
CASSQRELSYEQYF
TGTGCCAGCAGCCAGCGGGAGCTCTCCTACGAGCAGTACTTC
>TRBV28|TRBJ2-5|NA|NA
CASSLGQGQETQYF
TGTGCCAGCAGTTTGGGGCAGGGGCAAGAGACCCAGTACTTC
>TRBV30|TRBJ2-2|few|TRBD2
CAWSVTPFSSGANTGELFF
TGTGCCTGGAGTGTAACTCCCTTTTCTAGCGGCGCGAACACCGGGGAGCTGTTTTTT
>TRBV19|TRBJ2-3|few|NA
CASSDLEGTDTQYF
TGTGCCAGTAGTGACCTAGAGGGCACAGATACGCAGTATTTT
>TRBV5-1|TRBJ2-1|NA|TRBD1
CASSEKAGGPSYNEQFF
TGCGCCAGCAGCGAAAAGGCAGGGGGCCCCTCCTACAATGAGCAGTTCTTC
>TRBV5-1|TRBJ2-1|few|NA
CASSLEGGGRNEQFF
TGCGCCAGCAGCTTGGAAGGGGGCGGGAGGAATGAGCAGTTCTTC
>TRBV28|TRBJ2-3|few|TRBD1
CASNGDRYADTQYF
TGTGCCAGCAATGGGGACAGGTACGCAGATACGCAGTATTTT